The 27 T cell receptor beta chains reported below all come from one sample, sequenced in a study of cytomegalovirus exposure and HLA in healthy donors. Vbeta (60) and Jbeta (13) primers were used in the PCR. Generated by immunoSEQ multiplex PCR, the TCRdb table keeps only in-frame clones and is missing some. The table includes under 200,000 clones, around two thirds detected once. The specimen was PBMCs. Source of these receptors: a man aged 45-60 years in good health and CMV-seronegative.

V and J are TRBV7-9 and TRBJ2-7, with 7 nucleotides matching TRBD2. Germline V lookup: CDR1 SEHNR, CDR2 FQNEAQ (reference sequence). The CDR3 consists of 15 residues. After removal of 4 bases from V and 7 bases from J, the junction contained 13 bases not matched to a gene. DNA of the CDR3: TGTGCCAGCAGCTCCGACGGGAGGTGGGATCGGGAGCAGTACTTC. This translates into CASSSDGRWDREQYF.

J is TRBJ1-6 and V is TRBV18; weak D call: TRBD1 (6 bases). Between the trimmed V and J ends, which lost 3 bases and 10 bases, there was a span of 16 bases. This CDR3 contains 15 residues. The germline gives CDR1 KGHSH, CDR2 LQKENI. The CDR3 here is CASSPRTGGESPLHF. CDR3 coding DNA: TGTGCCAGCTCACCCCGTACGGGGGGCGAGTCACCCCTCCACTTT.

CDR3 residues: CATGRENYGYTF. DNA of the CDR3: TGTGCCACCGGGAGGGAGAACTATGGCTACACCTTC. This chain joins TRBV28 and TRBJ1-2; D not certain. Trimming left V 10 bases short and J 2 bases short, with 11 bases between. The CDR3 totals 12 residues. The germline V gene encodes CDR1 MDHEN and CDR2 SYDVKM.

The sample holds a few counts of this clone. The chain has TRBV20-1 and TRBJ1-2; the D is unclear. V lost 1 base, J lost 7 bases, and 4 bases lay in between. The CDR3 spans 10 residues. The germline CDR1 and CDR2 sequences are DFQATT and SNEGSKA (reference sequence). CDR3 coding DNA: TGCAGTGCTAGAGTAGTTGGCTACACCTTC. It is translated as CSARVVGYTF.

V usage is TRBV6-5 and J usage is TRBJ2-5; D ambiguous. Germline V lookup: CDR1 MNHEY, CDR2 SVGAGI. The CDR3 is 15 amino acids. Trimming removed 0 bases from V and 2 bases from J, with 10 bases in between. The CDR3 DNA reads TGTGCCAGCAGTTACTCGAGACTTCTACAAGAGACCCAGTACTTC. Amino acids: CASSYSRLLQETQYF.

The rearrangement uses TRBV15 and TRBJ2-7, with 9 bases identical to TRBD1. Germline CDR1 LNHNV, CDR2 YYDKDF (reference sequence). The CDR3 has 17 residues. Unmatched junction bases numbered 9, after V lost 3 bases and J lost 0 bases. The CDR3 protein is CATSRRWGTGSSYEQYF. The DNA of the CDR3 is TGTGCCACCAGCAGGCGGTGGGGGACAGGGAGCTCCTACGAGCAGTACTTC.

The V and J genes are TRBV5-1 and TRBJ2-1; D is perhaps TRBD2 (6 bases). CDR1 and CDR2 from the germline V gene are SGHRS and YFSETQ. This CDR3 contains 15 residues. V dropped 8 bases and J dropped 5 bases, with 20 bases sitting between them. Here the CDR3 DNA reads TGCGCCAGTGGAGGCGGCGGGCCGGGGGACAATGAGCAGTTCTTC. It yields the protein CASGGGGPGDNEQFF.

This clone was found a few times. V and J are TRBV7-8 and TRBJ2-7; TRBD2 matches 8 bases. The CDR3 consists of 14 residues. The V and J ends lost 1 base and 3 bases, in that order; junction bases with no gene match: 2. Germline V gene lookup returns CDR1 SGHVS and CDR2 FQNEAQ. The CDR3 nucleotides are TGTGCCAGCAGCTTAGGGGCGGGGGGCTACGAGCAGTACTTC. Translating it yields CASSLGAGGYEQYF.

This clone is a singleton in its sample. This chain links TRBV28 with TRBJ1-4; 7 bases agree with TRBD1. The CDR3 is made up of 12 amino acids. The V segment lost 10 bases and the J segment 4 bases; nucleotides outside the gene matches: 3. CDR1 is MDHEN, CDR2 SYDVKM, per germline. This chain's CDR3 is CAIGGNNEKLFF. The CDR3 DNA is TGTGCCATAGGGGGCAATAATGAAAAACTGTTTTTT.

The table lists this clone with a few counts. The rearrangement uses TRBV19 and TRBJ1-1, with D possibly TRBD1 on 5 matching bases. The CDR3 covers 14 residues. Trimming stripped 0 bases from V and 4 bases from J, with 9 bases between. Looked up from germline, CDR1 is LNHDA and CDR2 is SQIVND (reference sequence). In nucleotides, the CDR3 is TGTGCCAGTAGTATAGAGCAGGGCATCACTGAAGCTTTCTTT. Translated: CASSIEQGITEAFF.

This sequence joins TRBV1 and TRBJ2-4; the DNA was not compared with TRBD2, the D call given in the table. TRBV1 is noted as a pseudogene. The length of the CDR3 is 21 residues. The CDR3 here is CTSSHPPLAGLLVRAKNIQYF. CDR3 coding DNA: TGCACCAGCAGCCATCCCCCTCTAGCGGGGTTACTAGTAAGGGCCAAAAACATTCAGTACTTC.

CDR3 region: CATSRDRGSQDTQYF. In nucleotides, the CDR3 is TGTGCCACCAGCCGGGACAGGGGTTCCCAGGATACGCAGTATTTT. The V and J genes are TRBV15 and TRBJ2-3; the match to TRBD1 covers 10 bases. The CDR3 is made up of 15 amino acids. Germline assignment: CDR1 LNHNV and CDR2 YYDKDF (reference sequence). Germline trimming cut 5 bases from V and 6 bases from J; bases unmatched to any gene: 8.

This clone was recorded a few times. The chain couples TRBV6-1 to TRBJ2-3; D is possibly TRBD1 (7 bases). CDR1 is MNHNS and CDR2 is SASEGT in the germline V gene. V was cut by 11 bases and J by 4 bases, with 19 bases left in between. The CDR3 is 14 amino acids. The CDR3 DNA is TGTGCCGGGGGGAACAGGGGTCGGGCAGATACGCAGTATTTT. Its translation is CAGGNRGRADTQYF.

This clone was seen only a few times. CDR3 sequence reads: CASRMPLKTGGNYEQYF. CDR3 coding DNA: TGTGCCAGCAGGATGCCACTCAAGACAGGGGGCAACTACGAGCAGTACTTC. The chain employs TRBV28 and TRBJ2-7; TRBD1 matches 10 bases. Germline V CDR1 and CDR2: MDHEN, SYDVKM. This CDR3 contains 17 residues. V was clipped by 6 bases and J by 3 bases; unmatched bases: 14.

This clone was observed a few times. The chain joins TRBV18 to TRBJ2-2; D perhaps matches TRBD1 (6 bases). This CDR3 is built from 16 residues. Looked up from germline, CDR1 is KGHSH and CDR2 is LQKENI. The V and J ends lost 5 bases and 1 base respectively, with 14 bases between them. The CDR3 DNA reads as TGTGCCAGCTCAGGTCAGGGGTCCGGGAACACCGGGGAGCTGTTTTTT. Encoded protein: CASSGQGSGNTGELFF.

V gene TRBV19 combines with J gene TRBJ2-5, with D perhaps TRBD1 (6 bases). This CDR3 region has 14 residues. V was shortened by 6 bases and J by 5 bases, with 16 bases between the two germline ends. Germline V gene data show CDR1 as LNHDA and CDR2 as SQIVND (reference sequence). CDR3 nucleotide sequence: TGTGCCAGTAGCATTAACAGGGCGGCGGAGACCCAGTACTTC. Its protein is CASSINRAAETQYF.

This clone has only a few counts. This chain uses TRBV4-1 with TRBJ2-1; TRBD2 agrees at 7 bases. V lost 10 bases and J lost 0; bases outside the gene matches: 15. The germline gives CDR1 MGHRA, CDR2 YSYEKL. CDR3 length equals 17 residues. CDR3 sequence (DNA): TGCGCCACCACGGAGAAAGCGGGGCTAAGCTCCTACAATGAGCAGTTCTTC. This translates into CATTEKAGLSSYNEQFF.

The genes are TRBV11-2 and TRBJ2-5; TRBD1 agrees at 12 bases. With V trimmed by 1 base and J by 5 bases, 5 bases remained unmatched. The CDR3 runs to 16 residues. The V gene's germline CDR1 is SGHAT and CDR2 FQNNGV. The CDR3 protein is CASSLGGTGGRETQYF. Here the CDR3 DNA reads TGTGCCAGCAGCTTAGGAGGGACAGGGGGCCGGGAGACCCAGTACTTC.

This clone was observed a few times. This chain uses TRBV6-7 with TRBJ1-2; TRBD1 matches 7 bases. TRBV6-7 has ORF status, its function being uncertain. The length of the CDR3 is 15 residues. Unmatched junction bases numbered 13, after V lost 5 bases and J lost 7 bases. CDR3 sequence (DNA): TGTGCCAGCAGTACTAACAGGGGCGGAGGAGGTGGCTACACCTTC. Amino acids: CASSTNRGGGGGYTF.

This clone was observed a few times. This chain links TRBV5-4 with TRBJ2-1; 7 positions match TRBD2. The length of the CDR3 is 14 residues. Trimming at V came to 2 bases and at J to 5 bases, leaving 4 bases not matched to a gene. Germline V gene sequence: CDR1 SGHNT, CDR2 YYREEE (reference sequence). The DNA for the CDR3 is TGTGCCAGCAGCTTACCGGGACTAAACAATGAGCAGTTCTTC. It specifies CASSLPGLNNEQFF.

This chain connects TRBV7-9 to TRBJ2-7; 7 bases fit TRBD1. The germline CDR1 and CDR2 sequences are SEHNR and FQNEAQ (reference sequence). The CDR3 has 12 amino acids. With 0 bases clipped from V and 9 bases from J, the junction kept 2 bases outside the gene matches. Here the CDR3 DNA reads TGTGCCAGCAGCTTAGCAGGGGGCGGGCAGTACTTC. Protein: CASSLAGGGQYF.

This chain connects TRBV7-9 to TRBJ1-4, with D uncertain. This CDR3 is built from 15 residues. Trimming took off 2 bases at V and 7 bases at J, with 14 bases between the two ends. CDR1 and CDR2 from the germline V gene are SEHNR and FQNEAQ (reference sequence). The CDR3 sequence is CASSLNQAGGEKLFF. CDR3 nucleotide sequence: TGTGCCAGCAGCTTAAATCAGGCCGGAGGTGAAAAACTGTTTTTT.

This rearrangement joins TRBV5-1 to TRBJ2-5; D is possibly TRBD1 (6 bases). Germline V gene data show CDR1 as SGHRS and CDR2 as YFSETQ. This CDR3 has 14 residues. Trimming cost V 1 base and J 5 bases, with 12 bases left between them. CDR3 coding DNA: TGCGCCAGCAGCTTGCCACAGGGTGGGGAGACCCAGTACTTC. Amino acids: CASSLPQGGETQYF.

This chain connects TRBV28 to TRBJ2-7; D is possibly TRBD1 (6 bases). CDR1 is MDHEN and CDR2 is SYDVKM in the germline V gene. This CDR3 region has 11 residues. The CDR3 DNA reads TGTGCAATAAAAACAGGGCGCGAGCAGTACTTC. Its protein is CAIKTGREQYF.

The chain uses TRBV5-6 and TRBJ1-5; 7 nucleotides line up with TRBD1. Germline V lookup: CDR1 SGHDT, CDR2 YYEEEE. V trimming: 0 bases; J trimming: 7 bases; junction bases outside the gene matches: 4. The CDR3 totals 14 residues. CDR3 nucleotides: TGTGCCAGCAGCTTGGCAGGGGGTGGGCAGCCCCAGCATTTT. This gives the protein CASSLAGGGQPQHF. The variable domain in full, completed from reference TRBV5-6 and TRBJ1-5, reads DAGVTQSPTHLIKTRGQQVTLRCSPKSGHDTVSWYQQALGQGPQFIFQYYEEEERQRGNFPDRFSGHQFPNYSSELNVNALLLGDSALYLCASSLAGGGQPQHFGDGTRLSIL.

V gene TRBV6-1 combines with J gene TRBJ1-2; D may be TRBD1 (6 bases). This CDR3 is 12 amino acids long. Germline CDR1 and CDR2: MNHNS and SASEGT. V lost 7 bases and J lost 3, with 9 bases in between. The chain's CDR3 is CASKPGDYGYTF. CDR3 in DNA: TGTGCCAGCAAACCAGGGGACTATGGCTACACCTTC.

CDR3 residues: CASSPSQGPSTDTQYF. CDR3 bases: TGTGCCAGCAGCCCCTCTCAGGGGCCTAGCACAGATACGCAGTATTTT. The chain has TRBV9 and TRBJ2-3; D possibly corresponds to TRBD1 (6 bases). V was trimmed by 4 bases and J by 0 bases, leaving 15 bases between them. Germline-derived CDR1 and CDR2 are SGDLS and YYNGEE. The CDR3 length is 16 residues.